This TCR beta chain came from a study of regulatory T cells in long-lasting Graves disease. Building of the TCR beta libraries involved iRepertoire HTBI primers and Arm-PCR of CDR3 regions. TCRdb reprocessed the multiplex PCR reads via MiXCR and lists one record per CDR3 protein. The sample records roughly 440,000 distinct CDR3 sequences, about 17% being singletons. Time point described: newly diagnosed GD, antithyroid drugs for less than 3 months. Preparation of the TCR library used RNA extracted from PBMCs. Study-level results: Relative to new patients (around 1,000), persistent patients exhibited greater sharing of public clonotypes (about 3,000).

This clonotype was recorded at least ten times. Its cognate antigen is unknown. This same sample was also taken into another study, of T cells in Graves' hyperthyroidism and ophthalmopathy.

The source is a woman aged 18-35 years with Graves disease. The input for sequencing was peripheral blood mononuclear cells (PBMCs), taken at new diagnosis, from a patient treated with antithyroid drugs.

CDR3 sequence (DNA): TGTGCCAGCAGCCAACAGTACAGGGGCACTGAAGCTTTCTTT. Translation: CASSQQYRGTEAFF. The V call is TRBV3-1, the J call TRBJ1-1, with 7 nucleotides matching TRBD1. CDR3 length: 14 residues. Germline loops: CDR1 LGHDT, CDR2 YNNKEL (reference sequence). J gave up 4 bases and V 2 bases, and 4 bases lay outside the gene matches.